The 11 T cell receptor beta chains given below trace back to one sample, sequenced in a study of shared clonotypes between healthy human individuals. Libraries were prepared by immunoSEQ multiplex PCR; TCRdb keeps only in-frame clonotypes and omits some of them. The sample lists some 2,500,000 clones; more than 85% were seen once. The sequenced sample was naive CD4+ T cells from PBMCs. Documented subset: CD45RA+ positively selected. Every receptor here comes from a man aged 18 to 30 in good health. Some clones in this sample may be carry-over from other donors' samples.

The CDR3 DNA sequence: TGTGCCAGCTCAACGGGACAGGGGGTTTCAACTAATGAAAAACTGTTTTTT. It yields the protein CASSTGQGVSTNEKLFF. V and J are TRBV18 and TRBJ1-4; 11 bases are a match to TRBD1. CDR1 and CDR2 (germline): KGHSH, LQKENI. This CDR3 has 17 residues. V was clipped by 5 bases and J by 0 bases; unmatched bases: 5.

This sequence joins TRBV18 and TRBJ2-5; 11 bases fit TRBD2. The CDR3 covers 18 residues. V dropped 4 bases and J dropped 5; count of bases not matched to a gene: 15. CDR1 and CDR2 (germline): KGHSH, LQKENI. CDR3 sequence reads: CASSRTGTSGPRAETQYF. The CDR3 nucleotides are TGTGCCAGCTCACGAACCGGGACTAGCGGCCCTAGAGCGGAGACCCAGTACTTC.

The gene calls are TRBV5-6 and TRBJ2-1; 10 bases are a match to TRBD2. V lost 4 bases, J lost 6 bases, and 10 bases stayed unmatched. Germline V gene data show CDR1 as SGHDT and CDR2 as YYEEEE. There are 16 residues in the CDR3. CDR3 region: CASSAALAGVVNEQFF. CDR3 bases: TGTGCCAGCAGCGCCGCCCTAGCGGGAGTAGTCAATGAGCAGTTCTTC.

This clone was detected only once. This sequence joins TRBV2 and TRBJ1-4, with D perhaps TRBD1 (5 bases). The CDR3 is made up of 15 amino acids. Trimming stripped 6 bases from V and 0 bases from J, with 11 bases between. Germline V gives CDR1 SNHLY, CDR2 FYNNEI. CDR3: CASRGGGATNEKLFF. CDR3 nucleotides: TGTGCCAGCAGGGGTGGGGGAGCAACTAATGAAAAACTGTTTTTT.

The CDR3 sequence is CASSFPSGSSGEQFF. CDR3 DNA sequence: TGTGCCAGCAGCTTCCCTAGCGGGAGTTCAGGTGAGCAGTTCTTC. The chain employs TRBV5-4 and TRBJ2-1; TRBD2 matches at 10 bases. The length of the CDR3 is 15 residues. V shed 2 bases and J 9 bases; nucleotides not matched to a gene: 8. Germline CDR1 reads SGHNT; CDR2 reads YYREEE (reference sequence).

This clone was detected once. The chain uses TRBV4-3 and TRBJ1-1; TRBD1 matches 10 bases. The germline V gene encodes CDR1 LGHNA and CDR2 YSLEER. The CDR3 spans 16 residues. Trimming at V came to 6 bases and at J to 0 bases, leaving 7 bases not matched to a gene. CDR3 residues: CASRRTGGMVNTEAFF. For the CDR3, the DNA is TGCGCCAGCAGACGGACAGGGGGTATGGTGAACACTGAAGCTTTCTTT.

V gene TRBV4-1 combines with J gene TRBJ1-2, with 12 positions matching TRBD1. The CDR3 length is 15 residues. J lost 8 bases, V lost 0 bases, and 4 bases had no gene match. Germline V lookup: CDR1 MGHRA, CDR2 YSYEKL. CDR3 protein: CASSQDGTGGEGYTF. The CDR3 DNA is TGCGCCAGCAGCCAAGACGGGACAGGGGGCGAAGGCTACACCTTC.

This clone was detected once. The V call is TRBV5-1, the J call TRBJ2-5; 14 bases align to TRBD2. This CDR3 contains 18 residues. Per germline, CDR1 SGHRS and CDR2 YFSETQ. The ends lost 2 bases at V and 4 bases at J; junction bases unmatched: 10. The DNA for the CDR3 is TGCGCCAGCAGCTTAGGGACTAGCGGGAGCCGGGCGGGAGAGACCCAGTACTTC. Translating gives CASSLGTSGSRAGETQYF.

The chain couples TRBV20-1 to TRBJ2-7; D is unclear. V was cut by 6 bases and J by 2 bases, with 8 bases left in between. The CDR3 is made up of 11 amino acids. Germline CDR1 is DFQATT and CDR2 is SNEGSKA (reference sequence). The CDR3 DNA sequence: TGCAGTGCAACCGGAACCTACGAGCAGTACTTC. Amino acids: CSATGTYEQYF.

The gene calls are TRBV28 and TRBJ2-2; D gene unclear. CDR3 length: 12 residues. V lost 10 bases, J lost 4 bases, and 10 bases lay in between. CDR1 and CDR2 (germline): MDHEN, SYDVKM. The CDR3, as DNA: TGTGCCACCACCAATCCCACCGGGGAGCTGTTTTTT. This sequence encodes CATTNPTGELFF.

In the case of this clone: This sample also contains other DNA sequences that code for the same CDR3. The chain uses TRBV6-4 and TRBJ1-1; no firm D call. The germline V gene has CDR1 MRHNA and CDR2 SNTAGT. Trimming cost V 4 bases and J 0 bases, with 6 bases left between them. There are 13 residues in the CDR3. CDR3 region: CASSASMNTEAFF. In nucleotides, the CDR3 is TGTGCCAGCAGTGCAAGCATGAACACTGAAGCTTTCTTT.